This TCR beta chain was recorded in a study of T cell changes during pregnancy in multiple sclerosis. Profiling relied on immunoSEQ multiplex PCR, and the TCRdb table lists in-frame clones only, not all of them. The table has just under 65,000 clones, around 92% seen once. The material was peripheral blood, obtained after pregnancy. The TCR was taken from a female donor in good health, enrolled as a control in a pregnancy study.

CDR3 DNA: TGTGCCAGCAGCTTAAGTCCGACAGGGCCGGGCTACACCTTC. Translated, it gives CASSLSPTGPGYTF. The genes are TRBV11-3 and TRBJ1-2, with TRBD1 matching over 7 bases. Germline CDR1 SGHNT, CDR2 YENEEA. Trimming cost V 2 bases and J 8 bases; bases outside gene matches: 8. This CDR3 spans 14 amino acids.